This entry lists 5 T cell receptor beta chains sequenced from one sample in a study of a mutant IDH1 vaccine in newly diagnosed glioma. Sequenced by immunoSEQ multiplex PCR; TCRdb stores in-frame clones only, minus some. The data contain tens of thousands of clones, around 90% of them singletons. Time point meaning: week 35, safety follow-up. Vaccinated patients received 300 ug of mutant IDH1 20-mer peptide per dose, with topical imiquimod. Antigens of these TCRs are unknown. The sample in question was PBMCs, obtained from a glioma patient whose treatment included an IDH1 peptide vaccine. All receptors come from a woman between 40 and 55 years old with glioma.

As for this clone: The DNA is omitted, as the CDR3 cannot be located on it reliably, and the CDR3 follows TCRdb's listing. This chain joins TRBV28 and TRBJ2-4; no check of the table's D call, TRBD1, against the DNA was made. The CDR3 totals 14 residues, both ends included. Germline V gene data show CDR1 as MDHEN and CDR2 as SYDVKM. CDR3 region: CASSFLAGKNIQYF.

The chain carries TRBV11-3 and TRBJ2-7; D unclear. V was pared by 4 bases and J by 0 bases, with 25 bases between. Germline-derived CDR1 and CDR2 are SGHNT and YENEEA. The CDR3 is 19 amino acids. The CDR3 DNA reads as TGTGCCAGCAGCTCCTCCCCGACTGTTAGATCCCCTCGCTCCTACGAGCAGTACTTC. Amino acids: CASSSSPTVRSPRSYEQYF.

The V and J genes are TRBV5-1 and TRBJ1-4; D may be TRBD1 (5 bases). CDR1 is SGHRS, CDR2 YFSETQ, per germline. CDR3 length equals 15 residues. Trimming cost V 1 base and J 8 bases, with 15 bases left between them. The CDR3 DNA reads TGCGCCAGCAGCTTGTCGGACATAGAGAAGGAAAAACTGTTTTTT. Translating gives CASSLSDIEKEKLFF.

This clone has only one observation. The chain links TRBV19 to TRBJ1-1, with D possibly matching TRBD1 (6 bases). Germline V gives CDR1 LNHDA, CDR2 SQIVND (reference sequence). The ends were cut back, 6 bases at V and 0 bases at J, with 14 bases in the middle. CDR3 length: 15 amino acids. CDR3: CASSLTGALNTEAFF. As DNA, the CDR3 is TGTGCCAGTAGCCTGACAGGAGCATTGAACACTGAAGCTTTCTTT.

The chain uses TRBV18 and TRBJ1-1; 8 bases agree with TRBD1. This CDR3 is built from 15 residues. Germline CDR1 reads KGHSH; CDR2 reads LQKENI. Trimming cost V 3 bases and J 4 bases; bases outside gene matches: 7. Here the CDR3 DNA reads TGTGCCAGCTCACCTCCGCGACAGGGGCCCACTGAAGCTTTCTTT. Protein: CASSPPRQGPTEAFF.